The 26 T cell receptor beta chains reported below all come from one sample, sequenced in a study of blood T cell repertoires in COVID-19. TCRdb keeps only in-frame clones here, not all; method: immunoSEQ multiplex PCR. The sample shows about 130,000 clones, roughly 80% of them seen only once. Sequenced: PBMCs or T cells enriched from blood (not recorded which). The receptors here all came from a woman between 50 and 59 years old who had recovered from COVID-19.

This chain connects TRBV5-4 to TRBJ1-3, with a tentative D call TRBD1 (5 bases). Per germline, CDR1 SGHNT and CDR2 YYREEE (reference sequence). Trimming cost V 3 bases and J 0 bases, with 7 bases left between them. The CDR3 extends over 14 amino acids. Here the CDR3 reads CASSSGSSGNTIYF. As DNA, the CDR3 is TGTGCCAGCAGCTCAGGGTCCTCTGGAAACACCATATATTTT. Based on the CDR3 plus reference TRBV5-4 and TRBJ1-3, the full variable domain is ETGVTQSPTHLIKTRGQQVTLRCSSQSGHNTVSWYQQALGQGPQFIFQYYREEENGRGNFPPRFSGLQFPNYSSELNVNALELDDSALYLCASSSGSSGNTIYFGEGSWLTVV.

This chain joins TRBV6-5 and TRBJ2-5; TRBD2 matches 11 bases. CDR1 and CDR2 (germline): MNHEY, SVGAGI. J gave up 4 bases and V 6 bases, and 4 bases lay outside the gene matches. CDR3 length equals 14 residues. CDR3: CASRTSGVRETQYF. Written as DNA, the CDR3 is TGTGCCAGCAGGACTAGCGGGGTTAGAGAGACCCAGTACTTC.

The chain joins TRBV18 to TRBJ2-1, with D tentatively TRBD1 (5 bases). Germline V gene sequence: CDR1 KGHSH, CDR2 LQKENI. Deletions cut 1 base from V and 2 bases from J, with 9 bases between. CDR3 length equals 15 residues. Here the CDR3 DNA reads TGTGCCAGCTCACCACGCCAGGGTGCCTACAATGAGCAGTTCTTC. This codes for CASSPRQGAYNEQFF.

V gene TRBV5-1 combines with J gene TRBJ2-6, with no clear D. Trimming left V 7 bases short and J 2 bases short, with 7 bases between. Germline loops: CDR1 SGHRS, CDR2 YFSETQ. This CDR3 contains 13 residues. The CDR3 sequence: CASGDPGANVLTF. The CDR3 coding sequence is TGCGCCAGCGGAGACCCTGGGGCCAACGTCCTGACTTTC.

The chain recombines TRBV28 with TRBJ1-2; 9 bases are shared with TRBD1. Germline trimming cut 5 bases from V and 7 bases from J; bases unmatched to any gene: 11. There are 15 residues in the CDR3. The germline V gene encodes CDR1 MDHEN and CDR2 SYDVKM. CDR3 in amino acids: CASSAPGQGNRGYTF. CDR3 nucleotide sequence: TGTGCCAGCAGTGCGCCGGGACAGGGAAATCGTGGCTACACCTTC.

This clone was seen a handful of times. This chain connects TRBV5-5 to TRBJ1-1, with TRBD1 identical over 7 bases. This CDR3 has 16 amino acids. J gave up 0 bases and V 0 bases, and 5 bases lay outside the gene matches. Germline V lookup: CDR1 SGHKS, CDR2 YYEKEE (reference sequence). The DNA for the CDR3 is TGTGCCAGCAGCTTGGCCCCCCAGGGGGTGAACACTGAAGCTTTCTTT. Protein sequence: CASSLAPQGVNTEAFF.

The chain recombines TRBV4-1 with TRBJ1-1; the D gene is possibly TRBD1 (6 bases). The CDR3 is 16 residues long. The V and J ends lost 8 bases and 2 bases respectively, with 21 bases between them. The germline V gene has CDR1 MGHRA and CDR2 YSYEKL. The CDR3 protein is CASGRGQARGNTEAFF. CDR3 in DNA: TGCGCCAGCGGCCGGGGGCAGGCCAGGGGCAACACTGAAGCTTTCTTT.

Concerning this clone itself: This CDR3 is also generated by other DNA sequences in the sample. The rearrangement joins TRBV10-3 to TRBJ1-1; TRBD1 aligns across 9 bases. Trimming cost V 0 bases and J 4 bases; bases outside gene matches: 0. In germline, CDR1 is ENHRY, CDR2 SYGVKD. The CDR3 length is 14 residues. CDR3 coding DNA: TGTGCCATCAGTGAGTCGACAGGGGGCACTGAAGCTTTCTTT. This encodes CAISESTGGTEAFF.

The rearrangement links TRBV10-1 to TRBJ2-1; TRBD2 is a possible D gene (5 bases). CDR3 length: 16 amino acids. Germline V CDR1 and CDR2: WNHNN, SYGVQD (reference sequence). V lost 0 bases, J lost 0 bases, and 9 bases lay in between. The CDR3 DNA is TGCGCCAGCAGTGAGTCGGGGAGCGTCTCCTACAATGAGCAGTTCTTC. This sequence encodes CASSESGSVSYNEQFF.

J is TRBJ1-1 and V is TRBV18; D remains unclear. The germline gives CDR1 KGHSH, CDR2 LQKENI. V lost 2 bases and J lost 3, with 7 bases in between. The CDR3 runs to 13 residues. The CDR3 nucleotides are TGTGCCAGCTCACCATCCCAGTACACTGAAGCTTTCTTT. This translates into CASSPSQYTEAFF.

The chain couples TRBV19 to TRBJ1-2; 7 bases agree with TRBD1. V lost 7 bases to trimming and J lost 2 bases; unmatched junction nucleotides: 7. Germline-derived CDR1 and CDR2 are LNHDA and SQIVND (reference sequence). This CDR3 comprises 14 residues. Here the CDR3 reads CASKTGYNNYGYTF. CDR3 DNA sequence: TGTGCCAGTAAGACAGGGTACAACAACTATGGCTACACCTTC.

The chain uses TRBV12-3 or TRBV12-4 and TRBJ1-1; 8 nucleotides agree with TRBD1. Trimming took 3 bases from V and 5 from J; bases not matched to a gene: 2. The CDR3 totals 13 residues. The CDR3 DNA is TGTGCCAGCAGTTTGGGACAGGTGACTGAAGCTTTCTTT. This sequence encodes CASSLGQVTEAFF.

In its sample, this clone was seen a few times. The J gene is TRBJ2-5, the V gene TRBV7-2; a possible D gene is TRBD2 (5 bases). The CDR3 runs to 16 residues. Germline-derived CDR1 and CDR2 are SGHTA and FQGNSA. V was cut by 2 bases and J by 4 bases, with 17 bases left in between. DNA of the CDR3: TGTGCCAGCAGCTTATACGGCGCGGGTACAGCAGAGACCCAGTACTTC. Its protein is CASSLYGAGTAETQYF.

CDR3 DNA: TGTGCCACCAGTGATCCGGACAGGGCACGGGAGACCCAGTACTTC. It translates to CATSDPDRARETQYF. The chain recombines TRBV24-1 with TRBJ2-5; 8 positions match TRBD1. From germline, CDR1 is KGHDR and CDR2 SFDVKD. This CDR3 has 15 amino acids. Losses at the gene ends were 3 bases for V and 5 bases for J; bases not matched to a gene: 7.

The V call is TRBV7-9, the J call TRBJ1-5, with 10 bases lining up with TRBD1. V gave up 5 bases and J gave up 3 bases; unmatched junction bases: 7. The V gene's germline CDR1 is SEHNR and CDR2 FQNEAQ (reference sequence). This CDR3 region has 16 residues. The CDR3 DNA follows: TGTGCCAGCAGCCTCGGACAGGGGGACCTCAATCAGCCCCAGCATTTT. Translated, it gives CASSLGQGDLNQPQHF.

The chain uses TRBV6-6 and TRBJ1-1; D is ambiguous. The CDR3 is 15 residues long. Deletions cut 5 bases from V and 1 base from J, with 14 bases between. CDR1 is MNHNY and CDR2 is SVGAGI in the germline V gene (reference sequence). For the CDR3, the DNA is TGTGCCAGCAGTACCAAACAGATAACGAACACTGAAGCTTTCTTT. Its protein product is CASSTKQITNTEAFF.

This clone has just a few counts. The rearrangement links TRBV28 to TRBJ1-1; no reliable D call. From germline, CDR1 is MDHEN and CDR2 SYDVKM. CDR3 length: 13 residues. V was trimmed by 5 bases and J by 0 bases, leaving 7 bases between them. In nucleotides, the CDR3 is TGTGCCAGCAGTCCCTCGGTGAACACTGAAGCTTTCTTT. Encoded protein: CASSPSVNTEAFF.

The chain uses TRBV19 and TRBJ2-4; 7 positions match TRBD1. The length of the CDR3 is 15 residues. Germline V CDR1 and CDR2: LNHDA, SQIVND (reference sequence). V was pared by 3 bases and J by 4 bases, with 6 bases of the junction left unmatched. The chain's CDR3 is CASSMFGQVKNIQYF. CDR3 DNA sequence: TGTGCCAGTAGTATGTTCGGACAGGTTAAAAACATTCAGTACTTC.

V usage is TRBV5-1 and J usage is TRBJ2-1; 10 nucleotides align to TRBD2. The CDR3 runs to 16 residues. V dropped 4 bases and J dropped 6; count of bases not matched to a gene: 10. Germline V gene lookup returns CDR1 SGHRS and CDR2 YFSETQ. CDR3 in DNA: TGCGCCAGCAGCCTAGGAGGACTAGCGGATCTCAATGAGCAGTTCTTC. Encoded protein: CASSLGGLADLNEQFF. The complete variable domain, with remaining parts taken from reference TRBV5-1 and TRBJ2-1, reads KAGVTQTPRYLIKTRGQQVTLSCSPISGHRSVSWYQQTPGQGLQFLFEYFSETQRNKGNFPGRFSGRQFSNSRSEMNVSTLELGDSALYLCASSLGGLADLNEQFFGPGTRLTVL.

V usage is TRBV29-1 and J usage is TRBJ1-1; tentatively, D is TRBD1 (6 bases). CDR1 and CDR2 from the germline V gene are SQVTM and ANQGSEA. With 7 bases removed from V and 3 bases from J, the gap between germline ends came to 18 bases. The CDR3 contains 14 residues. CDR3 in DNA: TGCAGCGCAAGACAGGCGACTTTAGACACTGAAGCTTTCTTT. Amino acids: CSARQATLDTEAFF.

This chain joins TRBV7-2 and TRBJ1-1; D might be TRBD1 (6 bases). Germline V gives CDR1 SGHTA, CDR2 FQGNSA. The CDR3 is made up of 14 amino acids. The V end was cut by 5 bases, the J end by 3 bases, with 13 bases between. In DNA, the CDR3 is TGTGCCAGCAGCACCCAGGGGAGGGACACTGAAGCTTTCTTT. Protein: CASSTQGRDTEAFF.

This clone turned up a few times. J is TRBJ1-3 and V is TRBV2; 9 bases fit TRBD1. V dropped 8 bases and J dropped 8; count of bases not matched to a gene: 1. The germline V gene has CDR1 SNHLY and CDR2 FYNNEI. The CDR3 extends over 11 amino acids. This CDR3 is CASGDRDTIYF. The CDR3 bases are TGTGCCAGCGGGGACAGGGACACCATATATTTT. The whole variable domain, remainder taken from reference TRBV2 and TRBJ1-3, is EPEVTQTPSHQVTQMGQEVILRCVPISNHLYFYWYRQILGQKVEFLVSFYNNEISEKSEIFDDQFSVERPDGSNFTLKIRSTKLEDSAMYFCASGDRDTIYFGEGSWLTVV.

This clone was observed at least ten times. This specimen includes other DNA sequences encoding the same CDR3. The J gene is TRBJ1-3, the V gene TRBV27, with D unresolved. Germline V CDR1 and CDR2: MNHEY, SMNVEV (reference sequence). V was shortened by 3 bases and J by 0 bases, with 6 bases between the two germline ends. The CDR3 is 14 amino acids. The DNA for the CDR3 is TGTGCCAGCAGTTTTAAGAGCTCTGGAAACACCATATATTTT. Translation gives CASSFKSSGNTIYF.

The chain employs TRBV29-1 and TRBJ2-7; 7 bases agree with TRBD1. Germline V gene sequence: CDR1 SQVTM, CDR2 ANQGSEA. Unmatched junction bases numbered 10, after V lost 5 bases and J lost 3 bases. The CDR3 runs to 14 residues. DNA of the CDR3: TGCAGCGTTACTAACTGGGGGACAGACTACGAGCAGTACTTC. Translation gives CSVTNWGTDYEQYF.

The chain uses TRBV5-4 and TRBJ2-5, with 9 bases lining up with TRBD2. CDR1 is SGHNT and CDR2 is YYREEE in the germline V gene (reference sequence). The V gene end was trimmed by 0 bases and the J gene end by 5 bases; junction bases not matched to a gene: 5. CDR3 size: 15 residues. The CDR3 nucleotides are TGTGCCAGCAGCTTGGCGCTAGCGGGGAGGGAGACCCAGTACTTC. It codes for CASSLALAGRETQYF.

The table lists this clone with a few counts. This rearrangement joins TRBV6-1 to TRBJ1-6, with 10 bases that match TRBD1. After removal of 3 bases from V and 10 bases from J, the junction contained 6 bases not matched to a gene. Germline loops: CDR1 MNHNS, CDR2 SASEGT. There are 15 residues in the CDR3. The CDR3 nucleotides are TGTGCCAGCAGTGACGGACAGGGGGTTCGCTCACCCCTCCACTTT. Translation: CASSDGQGVRSPLHF.